This T cell receptor (beta chain) derives from a study of T cell changes during pregnancy in multiple sclerosis. J was trimmed by 0 bases and V by 3 bases; bases with no gene match: 1. Germline loops: CDR1 SEHNR, CDR2 FQNEAQ (reference sequence). The CDR3 spans 14 residues. Libraries were prepared by immunoSEQ multiplex PCR; TCRdb keeps only in-frame clonotypes and omits some of them. Among approximately 49,000 clones listed, around 90% were seen once. This TCR derives from a female donor in good health, enrolled as a control in a pregnancy study. The sample was peripheral blood, taken after pregnancy. V usage is TRBV7-9 and J usage is TRBJ1-1, with 7 bases lining up with TRBD1. CDR3 in amino acids: CASSLGQMNTEAFF. The CDR3 DNA reads TGTGCCAGCAGCTTGGGACAGATGAACACTGAAGCTTTCTTT.